Shown below are 6 T cell receptor beta chains from a single sample sequenced in a study of cytomegalovirus exposure and HLA in healthy donors. The PCR ran on 60 Vbeta and 13 Jbeta primers. The data were produced by immunoSEQ multiplex PCR, yet TCRdb's version contains in-frame clones alone and is incomplete. In the table there are some 150,000 clones, about 82% of which are singletons. The material sequenced was PBMCs. These TCRs come from a woman between 18 and 29 years old in good health and CMV-seronegative.

The rearrangement links TRBV7-9 to TRBJ2-5, with D possibly being TRBD1 (5 bases). The CDR3 runs to 17 residues. Germline CDR1 and CDR2: SEHNR and FQNEAQ (reference sequence). Trimming left V 4 bases short and J 1 base short, with 19 bases between. The CDR3 nucleotides read TGTGCCAGCAGCTCCCTTGGGCGTCTAGGGGTCCAAGAGACCCAGTACTTC. Translated: CASSSLGRLGVQETQYF. Complete variable domain (other parts from reference TRBV7-9 and TRBJ2-5): DTGVSQNPRHKITKRGQNVTFRCDPISEHNRLYWYRQTLGQGPEFLTYFQNEAQLEKSRLLSDRFSAERPKGSFSTLEIQRTEQGDSAMYLCASSSLGRLGVQETQYFGPGTRLLVL.

The CDR3 nucleotides are TGTGCCAGCAGCGTAGGGGACAGGGGCAGCTCTGGAAACACCATATATTTT. This encodes CASSVGDRGSSGNTIYF. The chain recombines TRBV9 with TRBJ1-3, with TRBD1 matching 10 bases. Germline trimming cut 0 bases from V and 0 bases from J; bases unmatched to any gene: 3. This CDR3 has 17 residues. CDR1 is SGDLS, CDR2 YYNGEE, per germline.

This chain's CDR3 is CASSYTGLRASGIAYEQYF. CDR3 DNA sequence: TGTGCCAGCAGCTACACCGGACTCCGGGCTAGCGGGATTGCCTACGAGCAGTACTTC. The rearrangement links TRBV7-6 to TRBJ2-7; 9 bases are a match to TRBD2. CDR1 is SGHVS, CDR2 FNYEAQ, per germline. V lost 4 bases and J lost 2; bases outside the gene matches: 18. This CDR3 is 19 amino acids long.

This sequence joins TRBV6-5 and TRBJ2-5, with 8 bases lining up with TRBD1. This CDR3 is built from 16 residues. Germline V gene lookup returns CDR1 MNHEY and CDR2 SVGAGI. Unmatched junction bases numbered 12, after V lost 4 bases and J lost 5 bases. CDR3: CASSSTSGTGAETQYF. The CDR3 DNA is TGTGCCAGCAGTTCCACTTCGGGGACAGGAGCGGAGACCCAGTACTTC.

The J gene is TRBJ1-4, the V gene TRBV28; a weak D match, TRBD1 (5 bases). The germline gives CDR1 MDHEN, CDR2 SYDVKM. Trimming pared 6 bases from V and 8 bases from J, leaving 19 bases between. The CDR3 covers 15 residues. The DNA for the CDR3 is TGTGCCAGCAGCCCCGAGGTCAGGAGGGGAGAAAAACTGTTTTTT. This codes for CASSPEVRRGEKLFF.

The chain couples TRBV7-9 to TRBJ2-7, with TRBD1 as a possible D gene (5 bases). The CDR3 is 16 residues long. The V and J ends lost 5 bases and 3 bases respectively, with 20 bases between them. In germline, CDR1 is SEHNR, CDR2 FQNEAQ (reference sequence). The CDR3 sequence is CASSLSFGASSYEQYF. The CDR3 DNA is TGTGCCAGCAGCCTCTCGTTTGGGGCTAGTAGCTACGAGCAGTACTTC.